This TCR beta chain is drawn from a study of cytomegalovirus exposure and HLA in healthy donors. This CDR3 has 17 residues. Germline V CDR1 and CDR2: SGHDT, YYEEEE. V lost 0 bases, J lost 5 bases, and 9 bases stayed unmatched. As for this clone: Its antigen is currently unknown.

The study's findings and limits: A later examination showed that TCR association rates differed by HLA locus, with DRB1 most and HLA-C fewest. Data from an earlier analysis indicated that most TCR beta V segments were productive either about 87% or about 30% of the time. The number of N-insertions in an Asian-associated ancestry cluster was reportedly below the 666-donor mean in a later analysis. Cytomegalovirus-associated TCR beta chains were listed, numbering under 200.

Researchers ran the PCR with 60 Vbeta and 13 Jbeta primers. Measured with immunoSEQ multiplex PCR; TCRdb has only the in-frame clones, and not every one. In the table there are about 38,000 clones, about nine tenths of which are singletons. The sequencing sample was made of PBMCs. The chain carries TRBV5-6 and TRBJ2-2; 8 positions agree with TRBD2. This clonotype was obtained from a woman between 40 and 50 years old in good health and CMV-seropositive. CDR3 bases: TGTGCCAGCAGCTTGGGTCCTGGCGGGGGGCCTACCGGGGAGCTGTTTTTT. Amino acid sequence: CASSLGPGGGPTGELFF. The entire variable domain, with the rest obtained from reference TRBV5-6 and TRBJ2-2, is as follows: DAGVTQSPTHLIKTRGQQVTLRCSPKSGHDTVSWYQQALGQGPQFIFQYYEEEERQRGNFPDRFSGHQFPNYSSELNVNALLLGDSALYLCASSLGPGGGPTGELFFGEGSRLTVL.